This T cell receptor (beta chain) originates from a study of shared clonotypes between healthy human individuals. Whole-study results and caveats: Researchers sampled only blood; tissue repertoires likely differ. In having few donors, the study represented limited genetic and exposure-history diversity. About 5% of naive CD4 clonotypes were shared across several donors.

The authors distributed each subset's genomic DNA evenly over several immunoSEQ plates. Generated by immunoSEQ multiplex PCR, the TCRdb table keeps only in-frame clones and is missing some. The profile shows about 2 million clones, 90% to 95% of them singletons. Points on this clone: No antigen is known for it. The sample contains more than one DNA sequence encoding this CDR3.

The sequence came from a man in his late teens or twenties in good health. The specimen sequenced was naive CD4+ T cells sorted from blood. The subset: CD45RA+ positively selected.

CDR3 DNA sequence: TGTGCCAGCAGCAACTCAGGGTCCACTGAAGCTTTCTTT. Amino acids: CASSNSGSTEAFF. The chain carries TRBV6-5 and TRBJ1-1; D perhaps matches TRBD1 (5 bases). Germline lookup yields CDR1 MNHEY and CDR2 SVGAGI. The V and J ends lost 6 bases and 4 bases respectively, with 12 bases between them. The CDR3 is 13 residues long.